The clone carrying this T cell receptor beta chain was detected only once. The sample belongs to a study of technical replicates of blood from several donors. The assay was immunoSEQ multiplex PCR, and TCRdb's table has in-frame clones only and misses some. The table includes 95,000 or so clones, 90% to 95% detected once. This CDR3 region has 16 residues. Trimming shortened V by 0 bases and J by 1 base, and 11 bases separated the two germline ends. The germline CDR1 and CDR2 sequences are SGDLS and YYNGEE. The TCR was taken from a human donor in good health. The chain carries TRBV9 and TRBJ2-1; D unresolved. The specimen was T cells isolated from PBMCs. The CDR3 loop reads CASSVVGTASYNEQFF. In DNA form, the CDR3 reads TGTGCCAGCAGCGTAGTCGGAACAGCTTCCTACAATGAGCAGTTCTTC.